The 27 T cell receptor beta chains below all came from one sample that was sequenced in a study of Ad26.COV2.S vaccination and SARS-CoV-2 variants. Treatment meaning: approximately 18 received Ad26.COV2.S at low or high dose, single or two shots; roughly 5 received placebo; per-sample allocation not given. Specimens were obtained on day 63 following the first vaccine or placebo injection. Profiling relied on immunoSEQ multiplex PCR, and the TCRdb table lists in-frame clones only, not all of them. The data show some 330,000 clones, about 90% seen once. Sample: peripheral blood, taken in a trial of Ad26.COV2.S vaccine versus placebo. The receptors here all came from a person between 18 and 65 years old who received the Ad26.COV2.S COVID-19 vaccine or a placebo.

CDR3 sequence reads: CASSSIDSNQPQHF. In nucleotides, the CDR3 is TGTGCCAGCAGCTCGATAGACAGCAATCAGCCCCAGCATTTT. The rearrangement uses TRBV5-5 and TRBJ1-5; D unresolved. V was cut by 3 bases and J by 1 base, with 8 bases left in between. The CDR3 is made up of 14 amino acids. The germline V gene encodes CDR1 SGHKS and CDR2 YYEKEE (reference sequence).

In regard to this clone: Other DNA sequences in this specimen translate into the identical CDR3. V usage is TRBV5-1 and J usage is TRBJ2-5, with D hard to call. V lost 4 bases and J lost 2, with 3 bases in between. This CDR3 has 11 residues. CDR1 and CDR2 (germline): SGHRS, YFSETQ. CDR3 sequence reads: CASSLQETQYF. In nucleotides, the CDR3 is TGCGCCAGCAGCCTACAAGAGACCCAGTACTTC. Using reference TRBV5-1 and TRBJ2-5 for the parts outside the CDR3, the full variable domain is KAGVTQTPRYLIKTRGQQVTLSCSPISGHRSVSWYQQTPGQGLQFLFEYFSETQRNKGNFPGRFSGRQFSNSRSEMNVSTLELGDSALYLCASSLQETQYFGPGTRLLVL.

J is TRBJ2-7 and V is TRBV6-1; 7 bases are shared with TRBD2. After removal of 3 bases from V and 4 bases from J, the junction contained 6 bases not matched to a gene. The CDR3 runs to 14 residues. Germline CDR1 reads MNHNS; CDR2 reads SASEGT. The CDR3 DNA reads TGTGCCAGCAGTGACCGCGGGAGTACTTACGAGCAGTACGTC. As protein: CASSDRGSTYEQYV.

This clone appeared a single time. The chain employs TRBV6-5 and TRBJ1-4, with unresolved D. V was shortened by 4 bases and J by 5 bases, with 17 bases between the two germline ends. This CDR3 has 16 residues. Germline CDR1 and CDR2: MNHEY and SVGAGI. This CDR3 reads CASSLRWTAMNEKLFF. CDR3 nucleotides: TGTGCCAGCAGTTTACGTTGGACGGCAATGAATGAAAAACTGTTTTTT.

The sample holds a few counts of this clone. The chain joins TRBV4-3 to TRBJ2-7, with unresolved D. Trimming removed 0 bases from V and 0 bases from J, with 12 bases in between. Germline V gives CDR1 LGHNA, CDR2 YSLEER. The CDR3 covers 16 residues. CDR3 in amino acids: CASSQDGETLSYEQYF. CDR3 DNA sequence: TGCGCCAGCAGCCAAGATGGTGAGACACTCTCCTACGAGCAGTACTTC.

This chain uses TRBV3-1 (or the pseudogene TRBV3-2) with TRBJ2-1; D is ambiguous. The CDR3 runs 13 residues. V was cut by 1 base and J by 8 bases, with 9 bases left in between. Looked up from germline, CDR1 is LGHDT and CDR2 is YNNKEL (reference sequence). CDR3 sequence: CASSQVLSHEQFF. Here the CDR3 DNA reads TGTGCCAGCAGCCAAGTATTGTCCCATGAGCAGTTCTTC.

This sequence joins TRBV4-2 and TRBJ2-3; tentatively, D is TRBD1 or TRBD2 (5 bases each). V was cut by 1 base and J by 4 bases, with 15 bases left in between. Germline-derived CDR1 and CDR2 are LGHNA and YNFKEQ. This CDR3 has 16 residues. CDR3 nucleotides: TGTGCCAGCAGCCAAGGAGGGGTGGGAGTGGCAGATACGCAGTATTTT. Protein: CASSQGGVGVADTQYF.

This clone was observed a single time. The V gene is TRBV7-9, the J gene TRBJ2-3; 8 nucleotides line up with TRBD2. Per the germline V gene, CDR1 is SEHNR and CDR2 is FQNEAQ (reference sequence). The length of the CDR3 is 13 residues. The J segment lost 2 bases and the V segment lost 8 bases, leaving 3 bases of the junction unmatched. CDR3: CASVAGTTDTQYF. CDR3 in DNA: TGTGCCAGCGTAGCGGGGACCACAGATACGCAGTATTTT.

J is TRBJ2-7 and V is TRBV18; 10 bases are shared with TRBD2. V dropped 8 bases and J dropped 7; count of bases not matched to a gene: 14. Germline assignment: CDR1 KGHSH and CDR2 LQKENI. The CDR3 covers 15 residues. This CDR3 is CASQEAGGPSREQYV. The CDR3 DNA sequence: TGTGCCAGCCAGGAAGCGGGAGGGCCTTCTAGAGAGCAGTACGTC.

This sequence joins TRBV4-2 and TRBJ2-7; TRBD1 might be the D (5 bases). Trimming took 0 bases from V and 2 from J, leaving 11 bases between them. The CDR3 loop spans 15 amino acids. Per the germline V gene, CDR1 is LGHNA and CDR2 is YNFKEQ. The CDR3 region has the DNA TGTGCCAGCAGCCAAGATGTTCTAGGGGCCTACGAGCAGTACGTC. This gives the protein CASSQDVLGAYEQYV.

The V call is TRBV7-9, the J call TRBJ1-1; no firm D call. CDR3 length: 13 amino acids. Germline V CDR1 and CDR2: SEHNR, FQNEAQ (reference sequence). The V end was cut by 7 bases, the J end by 0 bases, with 9 bases between. The CDR3 DNA follows: TGTGCCAGCATGGGTGAGATGAACACTGAAGCTTTCTTT. Translating gives CASMGEMNTEAFF.

The chain links TRBV15 to TRBJ1-1; D call uncertain. Germline V gives CDR1 LNHNV, CDR2 YYDKDF (reference sequence). This CDR3 spans 16 amino acids. Trimming left V 1 base short and J 4 bases short, with 16 bases between. The CDR3 is CATSRVPVGMATEAFF. CDR3 in DNA: TGTGCCACCAGCAGAGTCCCAGTGGGGATGGCCACTGAAGCTTTCTTT.

The chain employs TRBV15 and TRBJ2-3; D may match TRBD1 or TRBD2 (5 bases each). Germline CDR1 reads LNHNV; CDR2 reads YYDKDF (reference sequence). V lost 5 bases, J lost 1 base, and 10 bases lay in between. This CDR3 has 14 amino acids. This CDR3 reads CATSSGRGTDTQYF. Written as DNA, the CDR3 is TGTGCCACCAGCTCGGGACGCGGCACAGATACGCAGTATTTT.

The chain joins TRBV5-1 to TRBJ1-4; a weak D match, TRBD1 (6 bases). This CDR3 is 15 amino acids long. CDR1 is SGHRS, CDR2 YFSETQ, per germline. V shed 4 bases and J shed 2 bases, with 12 bases lying between them. CDR3 sequence reads: CASSLYRATNEKLFF. CDR3 DNA: TGCGCCAGCAGCCTCTACAGGGCCACTAATGAAAAACTGTTTTTT.

This chain uses TRBV4-1 with TRBJ1-1, with a weak D call TRBD1 (5 bases). Germline V gene sequence: CDR1 MGHRA, CDR2 YSYEKL. The CDR3 runs 16 residues. The ends were cut back, 1 base at V and 1 base at J, with 13 bases in the middle. CDR3 sequence (DNA): TGCGCCAGCAGCCAAGGGGGCGCAGGGACGAACACTGAAGCTTTCTTT. Translating gives CASSQGGAGTNTEAFF.

The chain employs TRBV19 and TRBJ2-7; D possibly corresponds to TRBD1 (5 bases). V shed 4 bases and J shed 0 bases, with 10 bases lying between them. Germline lookup yields CDR1 LNHDA and CDR2 SQIVND (reference sequence). This CDR3 region has 14 residues. In DNA, the CDR3 is TGTGCCAGTAGTAATCCAGGGCCCTCCTACGAGCAGTACTTC. It encodes CASSNPGPSYEQYF.

The chain joins TRBV5-4 to TRBJ2-1; tentatively, D is TRBD1 or TRBD2 (6 bases each). Germline values: CDR1 SGHNT, CDR2 YYREEE (reference sequence). Trimming pared 4 bases from V and 9 bases from J, leaving 14 bases between. The CDR3 loop spans 13 amino acids. This CDR3 is CASSLSGGGEQFF. CDR3 DNA sequence: TGTGCCAGCAGCCTCTCCGGGGGCGGTGAGCAGTTCTTC.

This chain uses TRBV5-5 with TRBJ1-2; a possible D gene is TRBD1 (6 bases). Germline CDR1 and CDR2: SGHKS and YYEKEE (reference sequence). The CDR3 spans 15 residues. Deletions cut 4 bases from V and 4 bases from J, with 17 bases between. The CDR3 DNA reads TGTGCCAGCAGCCAGCCGGGACAACCAGGCTATGGCTACACCTTC. Its translation: CASSQPGQPGYGYTF.

V is TRBV7-8 and J is TRBJ2-3, with 8 bases that match TRBD2. This CDR3 contains 16 residues. Unmatched junction bases numbered 9, after V lost 5 bases and J lost 2 bases. CDR1 and CDR2 from the germline V gene are SGHVS and FQNEAQ. The CDR3, as DNA: TGTGCCAGCAGCCCAGAGCGGGAGAGGGCCACAGATACGCAGTATTTT. This encodes CASSPERERATDTQYF.

V gene TRBV27 combines with J gene TRBJ1-1; possible D gene TRBD1, 5 bases. From germline, CDR1 is MNHEY and CDR2 SMNVEV (reference sequence). The CDR3 is 16 residues long. V was clipped by 4 bases and J by 1 base, with 16 bases between them. CDR3 protein: CASSSTWGEENTEAFF. The CDR3 nucleotides are TGTGCCAGCAGTTCAACATGGGGGGAAGAGAACACTGAAGCTTTCTTT.

The J gene is TRBJ1-2, the V gene TRBV4-1; TRBD1 might be the D (6 bases). Trimming removed 0 bases at V and 5 bases at J, with 13 bases between. The CDR3 is made up of 15 amino acids. The germline CDR1 and CDR2 sequences are MGHRA and YSYEKL. CDR3 in amino acids: CASSQDAGGGYGYTF. The CDR3 bases are TGCGCCAGCAGCCAAGATGCTGGGGGCGGGTATGGCTACACCTTC.

CDR3 in amino acids: CASSPNEAGEYGYTF. The DNA for the CDR3 is TGTGCCAGCTCACCGAACGAGGCAGGGGAATATGGCTACACCTTC. The rearrangement uses TRBV18 and TRBJ1-2; tentative D call: TRBD1 (6 bases). CDR1 KGHSH and CDR2 LQKENI come from the germline V gene. Trimming stripped 3 bases from V and 5 bases from J, with 16 bases between. CDR3 length: 15 residues.

This chain joins TRBV6-5 and TRBJ2-1; a possible D gene is TRBD2 (6 bases). This CDR3 comprises 14 residues. Trimming pared 7 bases from V and 0 bases from J, leaving 10 bases between. In germline, CDR1 is MNHEY, CDR2 SVGAGI. Written as DNA, the CDR3 is TGTGCCAGCAACGTAGCGGCCTCCTACAATGAGCAGTTCTTC. This gives the protein CASNVAASYNEQFF.

This chain joins TRBV7-9 and TRBJ2-1; D unresolved. The CDR3 is made up of 13 amino acids. CDR1 and CDR2 (germline): SEHNR, FQNEAQ (reference sequence). V lost 5 bases, J lost 9 bases, and 14 bases lay in between. The DNA of the CDR3 is TGTGCCAGCAGCCCCTCTCCATCTTCTGAGCAGTTCTTC. This translates into CASSPSPSSEQFF.

This clone was observed once. The V call is TRBV19, the J call TRBJ1-1; maybe TRBD1 (5 bases). The V end lost 1 base, the J end lost 0 bases, and 9 bases lay between the germline ends. CDR3 size: 15 residues. CDR1 is LNHDA and CDR2 is SQIVND in the germline V gene (reference sequence). The chain's CDR3 is CASSIVPGVNTEAFF. The CDR3 DNA follows: TGTGCCAGTAGTATAGTTCCGGGGGTGAACACTGAAGCTTTCTTT.

This clone was seen just once. V gene TRBV18 combines with J gene TRBJ2-5; D gene ambiguous. Germline CDR1 is KGHSH and CDR2 is LQKENI. This CDR3 region has 12 residues. V gave up 2 bases and J gave up 1 base, with 2 bases separating them. The CDR3 sequence is CASSPIQETQYF. The CDR3 DNA reads TGTGCCAGCTCACCAATCCAAGAGACCCAGTACTTC. Variable domain in full (rest from reference TRBV18 and TRBJ2-5): NAGVMQNPRHLVRRRGQEARLRCSPMKGHSHVYWYRQLPEEGLKFMVYLQKENIIDESGMPKERFSAEFPKEGPSILRIQQVVRGDSAAYFCASSPIQETQYFGPGTRLLVL.

The rearrangement uses TRBV10-3 and TRBJ2-1; D gene ambiguous. Trimming removed 5 bases at V and 1 base at J, with 9 bases between. Germline V gene data show CDR1 as ENHRY and CDR2 as SYGVKD. CDR3 length equals 14 residues. In DNA form, the CDR3 reads TGTGCCATCAGTTCAGGCCTATCCTACAATGAGCAGTTCTTC. Its translation is CAISSGLSYNEQFF.